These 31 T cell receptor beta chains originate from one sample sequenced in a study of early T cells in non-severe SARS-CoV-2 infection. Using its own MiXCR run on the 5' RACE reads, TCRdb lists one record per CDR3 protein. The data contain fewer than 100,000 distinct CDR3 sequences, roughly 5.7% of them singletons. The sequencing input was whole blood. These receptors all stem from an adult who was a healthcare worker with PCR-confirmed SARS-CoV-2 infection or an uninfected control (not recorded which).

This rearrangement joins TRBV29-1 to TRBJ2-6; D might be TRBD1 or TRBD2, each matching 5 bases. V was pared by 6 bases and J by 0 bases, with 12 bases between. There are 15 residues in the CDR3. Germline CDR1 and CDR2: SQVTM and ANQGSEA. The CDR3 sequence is CSVGRLDSGANVLTF. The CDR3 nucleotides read TGCAGCGTGGGACGACTGGACTCTGGGGCCAACGTCCTGACTTTC.

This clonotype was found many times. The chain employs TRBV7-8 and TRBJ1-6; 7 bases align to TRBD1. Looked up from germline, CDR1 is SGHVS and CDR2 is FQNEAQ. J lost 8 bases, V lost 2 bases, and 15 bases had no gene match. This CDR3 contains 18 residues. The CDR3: CASSLHGVDLQGDSPLHF. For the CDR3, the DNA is TGTGCCAGCAGCTTACATGGCGTTGATTTGCAGGGGGATTCACCCCTCCACTTT.

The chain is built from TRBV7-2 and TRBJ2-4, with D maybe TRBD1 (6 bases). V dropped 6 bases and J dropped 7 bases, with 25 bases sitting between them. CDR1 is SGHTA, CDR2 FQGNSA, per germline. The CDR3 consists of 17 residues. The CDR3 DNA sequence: TGTGCCAGCAGTCCAAAGACAGGATTGGGGAACTCGAACATTCAGTACTTC. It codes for CASSPKTGLGNSNIQYF.

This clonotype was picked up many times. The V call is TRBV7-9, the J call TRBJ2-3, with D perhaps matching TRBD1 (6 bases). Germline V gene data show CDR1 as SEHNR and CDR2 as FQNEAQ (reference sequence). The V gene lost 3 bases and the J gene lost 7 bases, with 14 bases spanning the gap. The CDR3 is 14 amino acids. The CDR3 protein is CASSFGQPSYTQYF. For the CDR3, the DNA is TGTGCCAGCAGCTTTGGACAGCCGAGTTATACGCAGTATTTT.

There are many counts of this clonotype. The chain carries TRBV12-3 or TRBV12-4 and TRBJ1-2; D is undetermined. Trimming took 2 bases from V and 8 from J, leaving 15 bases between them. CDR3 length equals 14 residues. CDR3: CASSLMGASSGYTF. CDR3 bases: TGTGCCAGCAGTTTAATGGGCGCGTCTTCGGGCTACACCTTC.

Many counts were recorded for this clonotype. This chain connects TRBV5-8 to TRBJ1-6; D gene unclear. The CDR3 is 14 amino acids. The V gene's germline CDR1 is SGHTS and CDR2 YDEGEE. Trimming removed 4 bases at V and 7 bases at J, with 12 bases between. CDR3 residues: CASSLPSGNSPLHF. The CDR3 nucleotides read TGTGCCAGCAGCCTACCGTCGGGGAATTCACCCCTCCACTTT.

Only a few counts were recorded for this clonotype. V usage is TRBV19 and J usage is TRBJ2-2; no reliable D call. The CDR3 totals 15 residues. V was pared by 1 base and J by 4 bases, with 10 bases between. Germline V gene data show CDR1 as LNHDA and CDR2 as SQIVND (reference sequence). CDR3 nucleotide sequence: TGTGCCAGTAGTATAGTACGACTTGCCACCGGGGAGCTGTTTTTT. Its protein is CASSIVRLATGELFF.

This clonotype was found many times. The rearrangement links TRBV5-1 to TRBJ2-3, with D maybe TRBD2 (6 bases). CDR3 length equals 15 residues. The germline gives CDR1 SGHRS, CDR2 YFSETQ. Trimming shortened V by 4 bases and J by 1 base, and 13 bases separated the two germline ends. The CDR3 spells CASSPPVAGTDTQYF. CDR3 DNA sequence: TGCGCCAGCAGCCCCCCCGTAGCGGGCACAGATACGCAGTATTTT.

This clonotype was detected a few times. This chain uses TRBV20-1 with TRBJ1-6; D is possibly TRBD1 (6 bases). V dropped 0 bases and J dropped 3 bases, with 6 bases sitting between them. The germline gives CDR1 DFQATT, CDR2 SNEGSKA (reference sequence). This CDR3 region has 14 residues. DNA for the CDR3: TGCAGTGCTAGAGAGACAGGCTATAATTCACCCCTCCACTTT. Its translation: CSARETGYNSPLHF.

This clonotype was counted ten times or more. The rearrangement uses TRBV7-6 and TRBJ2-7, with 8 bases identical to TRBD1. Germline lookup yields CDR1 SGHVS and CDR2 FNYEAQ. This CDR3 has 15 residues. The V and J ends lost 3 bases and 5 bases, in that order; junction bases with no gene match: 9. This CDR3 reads CASSFTGTGGHEQYF. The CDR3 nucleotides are TGTGCCAGCAGCTTTACCGGGACAGGAGGCCACGAGCAGTACTTC.

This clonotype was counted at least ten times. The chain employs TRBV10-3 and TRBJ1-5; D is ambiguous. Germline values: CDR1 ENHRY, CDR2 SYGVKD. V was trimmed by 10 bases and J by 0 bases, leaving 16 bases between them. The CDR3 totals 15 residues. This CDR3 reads CATEARVNSNQPQHF. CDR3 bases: TGTGCCACGGAGGCACGCGTAAATAGCAATCAGCCCCAGCATTTT.

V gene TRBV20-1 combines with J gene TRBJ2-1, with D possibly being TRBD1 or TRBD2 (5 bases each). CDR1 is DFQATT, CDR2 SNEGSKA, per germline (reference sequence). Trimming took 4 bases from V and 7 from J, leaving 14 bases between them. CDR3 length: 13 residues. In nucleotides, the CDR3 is TGCAGTGCTACGAGGGACGGATGGAATGAGCAGTTCTTC. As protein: CSATRDGWNEQFF.

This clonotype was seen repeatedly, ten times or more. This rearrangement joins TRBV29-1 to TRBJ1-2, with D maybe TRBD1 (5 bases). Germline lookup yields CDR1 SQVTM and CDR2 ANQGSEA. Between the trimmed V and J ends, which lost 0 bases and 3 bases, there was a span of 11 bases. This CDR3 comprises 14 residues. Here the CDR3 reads CSVEDRGRHYGYTF. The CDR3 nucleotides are TGCAGCGTTGAAGATCGGGGCCGCCACTATGGCTACACCTTC.

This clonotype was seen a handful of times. The CDR3 region has the DNA TGTGCCAGCAGCTTGATGGATACATATAACTACGAGCAGTACTTC. This encodes CASSLMDTYNYEQYF. The chain couples TRBV5-5 to TRBJ2-7; D gene ambiguous. V was pared by 1 base and J by 3 bases, with 14 bases between. CDR3 length: 15 amino acids. CDR1 is SGHKS and CDR2 is YYEKEE in the germline V gene (reference sequence). Looking up the rest from reference TRBV5-5 and TRBJ2-7 gives the full variable domain: DAGVTQSPTHLIKTRGQQVTLRCSPISGHKSVSWYQQVLGQGPQFIFQYYEKEERGRGNFPDRFSARQFPNYSSELNVNALLLGDSALYLCASSLMDTYNYEQYFGPGTRLTVT.

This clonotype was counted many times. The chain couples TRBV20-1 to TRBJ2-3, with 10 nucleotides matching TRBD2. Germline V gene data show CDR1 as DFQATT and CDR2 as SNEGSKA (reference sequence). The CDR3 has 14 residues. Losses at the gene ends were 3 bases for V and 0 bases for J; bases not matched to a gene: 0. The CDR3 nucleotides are TGCAGTGCTAGGACTAGCGGGAGCACAGATACGCAGTATTTT. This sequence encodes CSARTSGSTDTQYF.

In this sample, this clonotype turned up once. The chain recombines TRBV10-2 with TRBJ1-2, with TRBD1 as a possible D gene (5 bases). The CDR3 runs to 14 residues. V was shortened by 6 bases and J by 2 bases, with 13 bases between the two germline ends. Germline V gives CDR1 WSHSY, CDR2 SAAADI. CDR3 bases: TGCGCCAGCAGCTTTCAGGGAGGCAACTATGGCTACACCTTC. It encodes CASSFQGGNYGYTF.

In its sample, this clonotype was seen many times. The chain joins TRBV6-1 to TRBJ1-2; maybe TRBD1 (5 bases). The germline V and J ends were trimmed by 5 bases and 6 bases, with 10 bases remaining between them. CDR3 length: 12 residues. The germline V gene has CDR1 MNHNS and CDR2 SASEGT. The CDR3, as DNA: TGTGCCAGCAGTTTGACAGTAGATGGCTACACCTTC. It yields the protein CASSLTVDGYTF.

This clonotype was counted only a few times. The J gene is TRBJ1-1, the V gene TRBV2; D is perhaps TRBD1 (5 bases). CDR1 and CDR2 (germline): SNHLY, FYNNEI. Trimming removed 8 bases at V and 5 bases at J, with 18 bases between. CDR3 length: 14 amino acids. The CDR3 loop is CASSKEAGGTEAFF. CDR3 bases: TGTGCCAGCTCGAAGGAGGCCGGGGGAACTGAAGCTTTCTTT.

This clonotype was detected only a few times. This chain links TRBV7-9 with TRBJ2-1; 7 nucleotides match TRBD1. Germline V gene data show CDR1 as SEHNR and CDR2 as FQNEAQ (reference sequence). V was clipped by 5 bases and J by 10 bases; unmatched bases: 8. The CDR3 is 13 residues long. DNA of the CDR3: TGTGCCAGCAGCCCTACAGGGGTTTACGAGCAGTTCTTC. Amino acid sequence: CASSPTGVYEQFF.

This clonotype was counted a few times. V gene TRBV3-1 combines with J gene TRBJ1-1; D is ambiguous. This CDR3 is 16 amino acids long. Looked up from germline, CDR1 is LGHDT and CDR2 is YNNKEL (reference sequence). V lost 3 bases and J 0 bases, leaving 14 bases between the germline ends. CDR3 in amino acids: CASSHVTTRLNTEAFF. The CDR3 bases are TGTGCCAGCAGCCATGTTACTACAAGATTGAACACTGAAGCTTTCTTT.

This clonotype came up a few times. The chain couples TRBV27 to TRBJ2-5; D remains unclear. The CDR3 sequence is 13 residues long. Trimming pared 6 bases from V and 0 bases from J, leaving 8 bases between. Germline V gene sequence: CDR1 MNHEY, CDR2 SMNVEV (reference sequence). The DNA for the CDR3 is TGTGCCAGCAGAACCACGTACCAAGAGACCCAGTACTTC. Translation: CASRTTYQETQYF.

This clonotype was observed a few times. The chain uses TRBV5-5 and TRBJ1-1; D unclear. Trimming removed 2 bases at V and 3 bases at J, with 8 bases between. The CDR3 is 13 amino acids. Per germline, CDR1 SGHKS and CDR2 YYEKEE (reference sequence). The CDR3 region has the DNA TGTGCCAGCAGCTTTATCGAGTACACTGAAGCTTTCTTT. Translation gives CASSFIEYTEAFF.

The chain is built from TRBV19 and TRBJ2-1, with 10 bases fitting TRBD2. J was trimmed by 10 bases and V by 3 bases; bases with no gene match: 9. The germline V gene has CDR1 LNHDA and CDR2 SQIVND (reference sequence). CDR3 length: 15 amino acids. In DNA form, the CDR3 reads TGTGCCAGTAGTATTGGCCTAGCGGGAGTGGTCGAGCAGTTCTTC. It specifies CASSIGLAGVVEQFF.

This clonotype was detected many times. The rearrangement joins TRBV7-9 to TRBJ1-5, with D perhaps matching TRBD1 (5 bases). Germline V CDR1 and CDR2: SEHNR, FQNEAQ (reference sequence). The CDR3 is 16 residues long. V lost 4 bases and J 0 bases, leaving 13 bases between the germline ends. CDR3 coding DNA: TGTGCCAGCAGCTACAACAGGACACTTAGCAATCAGCCCCAGCATTTT. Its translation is CASSYNRTLSNQPQHF.

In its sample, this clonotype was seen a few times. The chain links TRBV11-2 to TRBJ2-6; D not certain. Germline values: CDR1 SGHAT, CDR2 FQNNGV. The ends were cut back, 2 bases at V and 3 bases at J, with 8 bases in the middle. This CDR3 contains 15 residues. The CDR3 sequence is CASSLQGYGANVLTF. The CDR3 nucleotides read TGTGCCAGCAGCTTACAAGGGTATGGGGCCAACGTCCTGACTTTC.

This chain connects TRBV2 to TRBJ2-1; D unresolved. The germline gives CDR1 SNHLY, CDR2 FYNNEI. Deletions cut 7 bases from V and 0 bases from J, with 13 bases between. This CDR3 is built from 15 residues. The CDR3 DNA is TGTGCCAGCATTATCTTACAGTTCTCCTACAATGAGCAGTTCTTC. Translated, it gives CASIILQFSYNEQFF. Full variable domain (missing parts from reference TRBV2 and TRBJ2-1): EPEVTQTPSHQVTQMGQEVILRCVPISNHLYFYWYRQILGQKVEFLVSFYNNEISEKSEIFDDQFSVERPDGSNFTLKIRSTKLEDSAMYFCASIILQFSYNEQFFGPGTRLTVL.

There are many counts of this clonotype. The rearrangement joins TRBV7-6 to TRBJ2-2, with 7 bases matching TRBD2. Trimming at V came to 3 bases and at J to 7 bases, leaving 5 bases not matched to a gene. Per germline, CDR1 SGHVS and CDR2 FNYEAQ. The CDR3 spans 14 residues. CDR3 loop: CASSLYLADGELFF. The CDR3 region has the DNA TGTGCCAGCAGCTTGTACCTAGCGGACGGGGAGCTGTTTTTT.

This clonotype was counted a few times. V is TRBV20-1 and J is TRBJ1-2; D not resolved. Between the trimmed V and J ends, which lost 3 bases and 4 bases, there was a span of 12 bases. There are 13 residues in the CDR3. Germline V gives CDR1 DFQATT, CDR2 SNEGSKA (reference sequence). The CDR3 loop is CSASPSQIYGYTF. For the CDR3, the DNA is TGCAGTGCTAGTCCCAGCCAGATCTATGGCTACACCTTC.

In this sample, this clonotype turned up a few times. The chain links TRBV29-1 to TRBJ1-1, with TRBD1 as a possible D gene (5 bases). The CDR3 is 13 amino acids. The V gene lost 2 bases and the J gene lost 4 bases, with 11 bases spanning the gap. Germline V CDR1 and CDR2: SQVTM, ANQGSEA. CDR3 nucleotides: TGCAGCGTTGAAAGAGAGGGGAGCACTGAAGCTTTCTTT. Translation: CSVEREGSTEAFF.

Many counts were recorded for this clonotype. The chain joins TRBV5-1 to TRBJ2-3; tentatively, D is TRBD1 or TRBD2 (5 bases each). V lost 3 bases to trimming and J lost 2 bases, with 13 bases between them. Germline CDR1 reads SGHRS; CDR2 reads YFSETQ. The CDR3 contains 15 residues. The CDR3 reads CASSSPRGSTDTQYF. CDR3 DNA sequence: TGCGCCAGCAGCTCCCCCCGGGGCTCCACAGATACGCAGTATTTT.

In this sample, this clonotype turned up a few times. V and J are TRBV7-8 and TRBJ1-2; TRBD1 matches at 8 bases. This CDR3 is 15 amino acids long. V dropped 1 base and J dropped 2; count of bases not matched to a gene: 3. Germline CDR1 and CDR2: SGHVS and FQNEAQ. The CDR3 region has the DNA TGTGCCAGCAGCTTAGTAGGACAGGGAAACTATGGCTACACCTTC. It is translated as CASSLVGQGNYGYTF.